This section outlines one T cell receptor (beta chain) sequence together with its context. What it binds is not known. The record originates from a study of PD-1 blockade in classical Hodgkin lymphoma. Study-wide results and limits: Nivolumab starters within 1 year of ASCT were excluded.

Relapses following autologous stem cell transplantation were seen in all patients, with brentuximab vedotin exposure varying. Losses at the gene ends were 5 bases for V and 4 bases for J; bases not matched to a gene: 5. From germline, CDR1 is MGHRA and CDR2 YSYEKL. This CDR3 has 15 residues. Data came from immunoSEQ multiplex PCR; TCRdb stores just in-frame clones and leaves some out. The data show 46,000 or so clones, with roughly 73% seen just once and about 11% held by the top ten. Material: peripheral blood mononuclear cells (PBMCs), obtained at baseline. The rearrangement links TRBV4-1 to TRBJ2-7, with TRBD2 identical over 13 bases. This TCR was recovered from a human donor with classical Hodgkin lymphoma. The CDR3 reads CASSVQGLAGYEQYF. In DNA, the CDR3 is TGCGCCAGCAGCGTCCAGGGACTAGCGGGATACGAGCAGTACTTC.